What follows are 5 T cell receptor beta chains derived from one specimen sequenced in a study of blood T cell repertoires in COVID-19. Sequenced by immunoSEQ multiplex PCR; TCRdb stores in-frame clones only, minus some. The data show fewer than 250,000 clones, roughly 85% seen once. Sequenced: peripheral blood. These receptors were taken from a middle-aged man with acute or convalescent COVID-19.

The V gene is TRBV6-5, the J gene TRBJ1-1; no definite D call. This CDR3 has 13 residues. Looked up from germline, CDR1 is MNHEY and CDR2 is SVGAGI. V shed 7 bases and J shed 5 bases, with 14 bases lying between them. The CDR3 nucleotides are TGTGCCAGCACCAAGGACGGAGGGACTGAAGCTTTCTTT. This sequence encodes CASTKDGGTEAFF.

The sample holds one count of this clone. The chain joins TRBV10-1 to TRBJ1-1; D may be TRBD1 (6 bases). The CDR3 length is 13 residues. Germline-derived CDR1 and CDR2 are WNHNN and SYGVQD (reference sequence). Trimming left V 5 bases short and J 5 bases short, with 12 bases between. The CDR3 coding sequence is TGCGCCAGCAGTTTACAGGGAAGGACTGAAGCTTTCTTT. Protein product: CASSLQGRTEAFF.

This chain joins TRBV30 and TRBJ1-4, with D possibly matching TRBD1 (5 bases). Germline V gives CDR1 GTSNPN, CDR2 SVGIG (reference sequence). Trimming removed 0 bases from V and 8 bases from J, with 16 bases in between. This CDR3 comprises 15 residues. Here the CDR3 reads CAWSVRGGTREKLFF. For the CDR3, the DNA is TGTGCCTGGAGTGTACGGGGGGGAACTCGAGAAAAACTGTTTTTT.

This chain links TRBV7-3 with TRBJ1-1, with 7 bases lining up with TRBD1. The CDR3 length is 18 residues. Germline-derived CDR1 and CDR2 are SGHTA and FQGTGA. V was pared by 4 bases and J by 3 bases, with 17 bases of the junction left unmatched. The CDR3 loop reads CASSSLRASRQGHTEAFF. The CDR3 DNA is TGTGCCAGCAGCTCCCTGCGTGCTTCGAGACAGGGACACACTGAAGCTTTCTTT.

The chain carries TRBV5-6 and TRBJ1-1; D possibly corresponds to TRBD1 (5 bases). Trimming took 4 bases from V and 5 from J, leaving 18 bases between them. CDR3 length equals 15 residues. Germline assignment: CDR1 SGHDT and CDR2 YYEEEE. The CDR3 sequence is CASSLRPVGGTEAFF. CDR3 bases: TGTGCCAGCAGCCTCCGGCCGGTGGGGGGTACTGAAGCTTTCTTT.